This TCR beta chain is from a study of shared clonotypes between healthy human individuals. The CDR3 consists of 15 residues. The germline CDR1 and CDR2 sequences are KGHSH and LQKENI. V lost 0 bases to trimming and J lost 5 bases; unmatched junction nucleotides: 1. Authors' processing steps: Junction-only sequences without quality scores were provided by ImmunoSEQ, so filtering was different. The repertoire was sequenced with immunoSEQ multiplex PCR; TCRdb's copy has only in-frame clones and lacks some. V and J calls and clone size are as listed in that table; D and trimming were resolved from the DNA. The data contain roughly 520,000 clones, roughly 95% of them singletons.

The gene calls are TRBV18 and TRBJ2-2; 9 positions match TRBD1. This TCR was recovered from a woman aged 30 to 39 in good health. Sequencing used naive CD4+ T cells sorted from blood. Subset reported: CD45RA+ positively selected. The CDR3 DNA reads TGTGCCAGCTCACCACCGGGACAGGGAACCGGGGAGCTGTTTTTT. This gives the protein CASSPPGQGTGELFF.